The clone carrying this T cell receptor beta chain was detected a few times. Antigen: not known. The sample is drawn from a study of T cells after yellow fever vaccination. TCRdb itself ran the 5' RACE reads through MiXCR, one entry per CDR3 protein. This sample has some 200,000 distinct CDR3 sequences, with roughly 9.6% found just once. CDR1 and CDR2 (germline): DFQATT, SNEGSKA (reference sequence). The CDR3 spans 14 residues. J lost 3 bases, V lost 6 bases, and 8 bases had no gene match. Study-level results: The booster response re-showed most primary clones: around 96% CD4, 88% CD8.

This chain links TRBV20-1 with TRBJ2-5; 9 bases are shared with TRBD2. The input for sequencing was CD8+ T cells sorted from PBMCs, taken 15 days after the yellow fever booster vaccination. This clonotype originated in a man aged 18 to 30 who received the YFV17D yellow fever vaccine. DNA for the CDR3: TGCAGTGCATATACTAGCGGGCAGAAAGAGACCCAGTACTTC. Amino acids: CSAYTSGQKETQYF.